A single T cell receptor beta chain is shown here with its context. No antigen is known for it. A much larger clone sits a single nucleotide away, making a read error possible. The sample originates from a study of blood T cells in healthy people across ages. Study-wide context: Capture by template switching was about one barcoded beta molecule per two T cells.

Drawing of peripheral blood yielded about 10 milliliters from each donor. With a J-beta primer mix and a sample-barcoded 5' primer, a second PCR ran about 6 to 11 cycles. Via MiXCR, TCRdb re-called the 5' RACE reads, giving one row per CDR3 protein. Seen here are about 1.7 million distinct CDR3 sequences, 28% observed once, and the top ten hold over 7%. Overall study findings and caveats: From one million sequenced T cells, diversity estimates were lower bounds.

Sequencing input: blood. The source of this sequence is a woman aged 30 to 39 in good health.

CDR3 in amino acids: CAISVEGNEQFF. CDR3 DNA: TGTGCCATCAGTGTGGAGGGTAACGAGCAGTTCTTC. This chain links TRBV10-3 with TRBJ2-1, with D perhaps TRBD2 (6 bases). The CDR3 is 12 amino acids. The germline gives CDR1 ENHRY, CDR2 SYGVKD. The germline V and J ends were trimmed by 4 bases and 10 bases, with 11 bases remaining between them.